Below, 26 T cell receptor beta chains from the same sample are listed, as sequenced in a study of CD8+CD57+ T cells in acquired aplastic anemia. Profiling of TCR beta VDJ combinations and CDR3 sequences used genomic DNA as template. TCRdb used MiXCR to reprocess the reads, holding one entry per CDR3 protein. The data show 150,000 to 200,000 distinct CDR3 sequences, with about 45% seen just once and around 1.1% held by the top ten. It was patients with CD8+CD57+ cell expansion by flow cytometry who were chosen for sequencing. Sequenced sample: sorted CD4+, CD8+, or CD8+CD57+ T cells (not recorded which) from PBMCs. These receptors were obtained from a human donor with aplastic anemia.

The V and J genes are TRBV3-1 and TRBJ1-4, with unresolved D. V was pared by 0 bases and J by 10 bases, with 18 bases between. This CDR3 region has 16 residues. Germline assignment: CDR1 LGHDT and CDR2 YNNKEL (reference sequence). The CDR3 region is CASSQEWQQNCGKLFF. CDR3 nucleotides: TGTGCCAGCAGCCAAGAATGGCAACAAAACTGCGGAAAACTGTTTTTT.

There are a few counts of this clonotype. The rearrangement links TRBV19 to TRBJ2-7; TRBD1 agrees at 7 bases. This CDR3 spans 12 amino acids. From germline, CDR1 is LNHDA and CDR2 SQIVND (reference sequence). The V and J ends lost 3 bases and 5 bases, in that order; junction bases with no gene match: 1. In DNA form, the CDR3 reads TGTGCCAGTAGTATTGACAGGGACGAGCAGTACTTC. It codes for CASSIDRDEQYF.

This clonotype was picked up many times. The rearrangement uses TRBV6-1 and TRBJ1-4, with 9 bases matching TRBD1. Germline CDR1 is MNHNS and CDR2 is SASEGT. The CDR3 extends over 15 amino acids. V shed 6 bases, J shed 2 bases, and the junction held 4 bases outside the gene matches. In nucleotides, the CDR3 is TGTGCCAGCAGATCTACAGGGGGCACTAATGAAAAACTGTTTTTT. The encoded protein is CASRSTGGTNEKLFF.

This clonotype was seen many times. V is TRBV2 and J is TRBJ2-4; D may be TRBD2 (7 bases). Germline CDR1 is SNHLY and CDR2 is FYNNEI. V dropped 5 bases and J dropped 6 bases, with 20 bases sitting between them. CDR3 size: 16 residues. CDR3 sequence: CASSIQGGGLGNIQYF. The CDR3 DNA sequence: TGTGCCAGCAGTATTCAAGGGGGGGGCCTCGGAAACATTCAGTACTTC.

The V call is TRBV24-1, the J call TRBJ1-1; D unclear. Trimming cost V 1 base and J 4 bases, with 6 bases left between them. The CDR3 is made up of 13 amino acids. Germline lookup yields CDR1 KGHDR and CDR2 SFDVKD. The CDR3 DNA follows: TGTGCCACCAGTGATTTTTCCGGCACTGAAGCTTTCTTT. It yields the protein CATSDFSGTEAFF.

The V gene is TRBV15, the J gene TRBJ2-7; D is possibly TRBD2 (5 bases). The germline V gene encodes CDR1 LNHNV and CDR2 YYDKDF (reference sequence). The CDR3 runs 11 residues. The V gene lost 8 bases and the J gene lost 2 bases, with 7 bases spanning the gap. The CDR3 DNA reads TGTGCCACCGGAGGCCCCTACGAGCAGTACTTC. Amino acid sequence: CATGGPYEQYF.

This rearrangement joins TRBV20-1 to TRBJ2-3, with D perhaps assigned TRBD1 or TRBD2 (7 bases each). Between the trimmed V and J ends, which lost 5 bases and 4 bases, there was a span of 13 bases. Germline CDR1 is DFQATT and CDR2 is SNEGSKA (reference sequence). The CDR3 sequence is 13 residues long. The CDR3 coding sequence is TGCAGTGCTCCAGGGGGGGCGGCAGATACGCAGTATTTT. Translation gives CSAPGGAADTQYF.

In its sample, this clonotype was seen a few times. CDR3 in amino acids: CATAGDTEAFF. CDR3 coding DNA: TGTGCCACAGCAGGGGATACTGAAGCTTTCTTT. The chain is built from TRBV7-3 and TRBJ1-1; D may be TRBD1 (6 bases). Germline V gene lookup returns CDR1 SGHTA and CDR2 FQGTGA. The CDR3 consists of 11 residues. Deletions cut 10 bases from V and 5 bases from J, with 11 bases between.

The chain couples TRBV10-3 to TRBJ2-7; D gene unclear. Germline V gene data show CDR1 as ENHRY and CDR2 as SYGVKD. The V and J ends lost 4 bases and 0 bases respectively, with 10 bases between them. The CDR3 is made up of 14 amino acids. This chain's CDR3 is CAISGTQSSYEQYF. In DNA, the CDR3 is TGTGCCATCAGTGGGACGCAGAGCTCCTACGAGCAGTACTTC.

This clonotype was picked up many times. The chain has TRBV12-3 or TRBV12-4 and TRBJ1-2, with D possibly matching TRBD1 (6 bases). The germline V and J ends were trimmed by 3 bases and 2 bases, with 16 bases remaining between them. The CDR3 covers 16 residues. Here the CDR3 reads CASSFLGQGTNYGYTF. Written as DNA, the CDR3 is TGTGCCAGCAGTTTCCTCGGGCAGGGGACCAACTATGGCTACACCTTC.

This rearrangement joins TRBV10-3 to TRBJ1-3; possibly TRBD1 for D (5 bases). The CDR3 consists of 14 residues. Germline values: CDR1 ENHRY, CDR2 SYGVKD. V lost 10 bases and J lost 0, with 13 bases in between. The CDR3: CASGAMSSGNTIYF. The CDR3 DNA is TGTGCCAGCGGGGCGATGAGCTCTGGAAACACCATATATTTT.

About this clonotype: A read error may explain this, as a much larger clone is one base away. The V and J genes are TRBV19 and TRBJ2-4; no definite D call. V shed 4 bases and J shed 9 bases, with 19 bases lying between them. This CDR3 comprises 15 residues. CDR1 LNHDA and CDR2 SQIVND come from the germline V gene (reference sequence). CDR3: CASSKIPVGLSIQYF. As DNA, the CDR3 is TGTGCCAGTAGTAAAATCCCCGTGGGTTTAAGCATTCAGTACTTC.

The V gene is TRBV7-3, the J gene TRBJ2-1; 8 bases map to TRBD1. J gave up 16 bases and V 4 bases, and 12 bases lay outside the gene matches. Germline assignment: CDR1 SGHTA and CDR2 FQGTGA. There are 13 residues in the CDR3. CDR3 in amino acids: CASSSQATGAKFF. The CDR3 region has the DNA TGTGCCAGCAGCTCCCAGGCGACAGGGGCTAAATTCTTC. The whole variable domain, remainder taken from reference TRBV7-3 and TRBJ2-1, is GAGVSQTPSNKVTEKGKYVELRCDPISGHTALYWYRQSLGQGPEFLIYFQGTGAADDSGLPNDRFFAVRPEGSVSTLKIQRTERGDSAVYLCASSSQATGAKFFGPGTRLTVL.

In its sample, this clonotype was seen many times. V and J are TRBV9 and TRBJ2-4; the D gene could be TRBD1 or TRBD2 (5 bases each). CDR1 is SGDLS, CDR2 YYNGEE, per germline. V shed 0 bases and J shed 7 bases, with 11 bases lying between them. The CDR3 is 14 residues long. CDR3 loop: CASSVAGWGNIQYF. The CDR3 region has the DNA TGTGCCAGCAGCGTAGCTGGCTGGGGGAACATTCAGTACTTC.

This clonotype was counted between two and nine times. V is TRBV28 and J is TRBJ1-3; no definite D call. The V and J ends lost 8 bases and 5 bases respectively, with 13 bases between them. Germline CDR1 and CDR2: MDHEN and SYDVKM. The length of the CDR3 is 13 residues. CDR3 amino acids: CASSDRPRNTIYF. The CDR3 nucleotides read TGTGCCAGCTCAGACCGGCCCCGAAACACCATATATTTT.

This clonotype was found a few times. V usage is TRBV2 and J usage is TRBJ2-1, with D perhaps matching TRBD2 (5 bases). Per germline, CDR1 SNHLY and CDR2 FYNNEI. The CDR3 extends over 13 amino acids. V shed 3 bases and J shed 7 bases, with 10 bases lying between them. The CDR3 DNA follows: TGTGCCAGCAGTGATTCTACGGGGAATGAGCAGTTCTTC. This codes for CASSDSTGNEQFF.

This clonotype came up many times. The chain uses TRBV19 and TRBJ1-5; D remains ambiguous. V lost 1 base to trimming and J lost 7 bases, with 11 bases between them. This CDR3 has 14 amino acids. Germline V gene data show CDR1 as LNHDA and CDR2 as SQIVND (reference sequence). For the CDR3, the DNA is TGTGCCAGTAGTATAGCTCTGCTTGGGCAGCCCCAGCATTTT. Encoded protein: CASSIALLGQPQHF.

J is TRBJ1-2 and V is TRBV19; TRBD1 aligns across 9 bases. The V segment lost 5 bases and the J segment 6 bases; nucleotides outside the gene matches: 10. CDR1 LNHDA and CDR2 SQIVND come from the germline V gene (reference sequence). This CDR3 is built from 15 residues. CDR3 DNA: TGTGCCAGTAGTCCCCGCGAATACAGGGGGCATGGCTACACCTTC. Amino acid sequence: CASSPREYRGHGYTF.

A note on this clonotype: The junction departs from the called germline gene at one end, perhaps through a read error. The chain joins TRBV25-1 to TRBJ2-7; 8 bases agree with TRBD1. CDR1 is MGHDK and CDR2 is SYGVNS in the germline V gene. CDR3 length equals 15 residues. The CDR3 protein is CAGSPGTGNSYEQYF. The CDR3, as DNA: TGTGCCGGCAGCCCAGGGACAGGCAACTCCTACGAGCAGTACTTC.

The CDR3 DNA is TGTGCCACATCCAGGGCTAAGACAGGGACCTATAACACTGAAGCTTTCTTT. Its translation: CATSRAKTGTYNTEAFF. The chain uses TRBV10-3 and TRBJ1-1, with 7 bases lining up with TRBD1. Trimming at V came to 10 bases and at J to 2 bases, leaving 19 bases not matched to a gene. The CDR3 is 17 amino acids. Per germline, CDR1 ENHRY and CDR2 SYGVKD.

This rearrangement joins TRBV9 to TRBJ2-1; 12 nucleotides agree with TRBD2. Germline CDR1 and CDR2: SGDLS and YYNGEE. The CDR3 length is 15 residues. The J segment lost 6 bases and the V segment lost 3 bases, leaving 4 bases of the junction unmatched. In DNA form, the CDR3 reads TGTGCCAGCAGCGCCGGACTAGCGGGGTTCAATGAGCAGTTCTTC. It specifies CASSAGLAGFNEQFF.

The chain employs TRBV19 and TRBJ2-1, with 11 bases matching TRBD2. The CDR3 has 15 amino acids. Germline V CDR1 and CDR2: LNHDA, SQIVND (reference sequence). J was trimmed by 4 bases and V by 4 bases; bases with no gene match: 3. CDR3 DNA: TGTGCCAGTAGTAAGGGGACTAGCGGTTACAATGAGCAGTTCTTC. This translates into CASSKGTSGYNEQFF. The full variable domain, in which reference TRBV19 and TRBJ2-1 provide the parts outside the CDR3, is DGGITQSPKYLFRKEGQNVTLSCEQNLNHDAMYWYRQDPGQGLRLIYYSQIVNDFQKGDIAEGYSVSREKKESFPLTVTSAQKNPTAFYLCASSKGTSGYNEQFFGPGTRLTVL.

This clonotype was picked up a small number of times. The V call is TRBV7-9, the J call TRBJ1-6, with D perhaps matching TRBD1 (6 bases). Per the germline V gene, CDR1 is SEHNR and CDR2 is FQNEAQ (reference sequence). The CDR3 consists of 15 residues. V gave up 2 bases and J gave up 8 bases, with 13 bases separating them. CDR3 residues: CASSLIVGGDSPLHF. The DNA of the CDR3 is TGTGCCAGCAGCTTAATTGTAGGGGGTGATTCACCCCTCCACTTT.

This clonotype was observed many times. CDR3 residues: CSARGDRGNTEAFF. In DNA, the CDR3 is TGCAGTGCTAGAGGGGACAGGGGGAACACTGAAGCTTTCTTT. V is TRBV20-1 and J is TRBJ1-1; TRBD1 matches at 10 bases. Germline V CDR1 and CDR2: DFQATT, SNEGSKA (reference sequence). This CDR3 spans 14 amino acids. V was pared by 1 base and J by 1 base, with 0 bases of the junction left unmatched.

The sample holds many counts of this clonotype. The rearrangement joins TRBV20-1 to TRBJ1-2; the D gene is possibly TRBD1 (5 bases). This CDR3 is built from 12 residues. The V gene lost 4 bases and the J gene lost 4 bases, with 10 bases spanning the gap. The germline V gene has CDR1 DFQATT and CDR2 SNEGSKA (reference sequence). CDR3 region: CSATNRGYGYTF. CDR3 coding DNA: TGCAGTGCTACCAATAGGGGCTATGGCTACACCTTC.

This clonotype was counted at least ten times. The chain carries TRBV27 and TRBJ2-7; D might be TRBD1 (5 bases). Germline-derived CDR1 and CDR2 are MNHEY and SMNVEV (reference sequence). This CDR3 spans 13 amino acids. Trimming left V 4 bases short and J 0 bases short, with 7 bases between. CDR3 coding DNA: TGTGCCAGCAGTTGGGGCTACTCCTACGAGCAGTACTTC. This gives the protein CASSWGYSYEQYF.